The 20 T cell receptor beta chains in this list originate from one sample, sequenced in a study of human T cells and chemical hapten exposure. TCRdb re-called the RACE reads through MiXCR, storing one row per CDR3 protein. The sample holds 180,000 or so distinct CDR3 sequences; around 24% are singletons and the top ten take about 6.7%. The sample's time point: patch test 1, 2 weeks after DPC sensitization. Noted treatment: therapeutic diphenylcyclopropenone sensitization with weekly scalp DPC. Material: whole blood, obtained in connection with sensitization to the hapten diphenylcyclopropenone (DPC). These receptors all stem from a woman in her fifties or sixties with alopecia areata. Some clones in this sample may be carry-over from other donors' samples.

The rearrangement joins TRBV10-1 to TRBJ2-5; D ambiguous. Germline V gene lookup returns CDR1 WNHNN and CDR2 SYGVQD (reference sequence). CDR3 length equals 13 residues. Trimming left V 2 bases short and J 5 bases short, with 9 bases between. This CDR3 reads CASSELGAETQYF. In DNA form, the CDR3 reads TGCGCCAGCAGTGAGCTGGGCGCGGAGACCCAGTACTTC.

The chain is built from TRBV7-6 and TRBJ2-3, with TRBD2 matching over 14 bases. The CDR3 runs 17 residues. The V segment lost 3 bases and the J segment 4 bases; nucleotides outside the gene matches: 6. Per germline, CDR1 SGHVS and CDR2 FNYEAQ. The CDR3 coding sequence is TGTGCCAGCAGCTTGACCGGGACTAGCGGGAGAGCAGATACGCAGTATTTT. This codes for CASSLTGTSGRADTQYF.

This clonotype has at least ten counts. V usage is TRBV29-1 and J usage is TRBJ2-7, with D possibly TRBD2 on 6 matching bases. The CDR3 runs 13 residues. V was trimmed by 6 bases and J by 7 bases, leaving 19 bases between them. Germline assignment: CDR1 SQVTM and CDR2 ANQGSEA. CDR3 region: CSVRTGKRGEQYF. CDR3 in DNA: TGCAGCGTACGAACAGGAAAACGGGGGGAGCAGTACTTC.

There are many counts of this clonotype. The rearrangement joins TRBV5-6 to TRBJ2-3; D is unresolved. Trimming pared 0 bases from V and 5 bases from J, leaving 7 bases between. The CDR3 covers 13 residues. CDR1 and CDR2 (germline): SGHDT, YYEEEE. CDR3 protein: CASSLGRQDTQYF. The CDR3 nucleotides are TGTGCCAGCAGCTTGGGCCGACAAGATACGCAGTATTTT.

The J gene is TRBJ2-1, the V gene TRBV7-2; either TRBD1 or TRBD2 may supply D (5 bases each). The CDR3 totals 15 residues. Germline CDR1 and CDR2: SGHTA and FQGNSA. V dropped 2 bases and J dropped 0 bases, with 8 bases sitting between them. CDR3 amino acids: CASSLTGRSYNEQFF. As DNA, the CDR3 is TGTGCCAGCAGCTTAACGGGGCGCTCCTACAATGAGCAGTTCTTC.

In this sample, this clonotype turned up many times. V and J are TRBV6-2 or TRBV6-3 and TRBJ2-1; TRBD2 aligns across 9 bases. There are 15 residues in the CDR3. V shed 5 bases, J shed 4 bases, and the junction held 6 bases outside the gene matches. From germline, CDR1 is MNHEY and CDR2 SVGEGT. The CDR3 loop reads CASSKLAGLYNEQFF. The DNA for the CDR3 is TGTGCCAGCAGTAAACTAGCGGGCCTATACAATGAGCAGTTCTTC.

This clonotype was seen ten or more times. V and J are TRBV18 and TRBJ2-1, with 12 bases fitting TRBD2. The ends lost 3 bases at V and 4 bases at J; junction bases unmatched: 1. Germline V gene data show CDR1 as KGHSH and CDR2 as LQKENI. CDR3 length: 15 residues. The CDR3 DNA follows: TGTGCCAGCTCACCGCTAGCGGGAGGGTACAATGAGCAGTTCTTC. Protein: CASSPLAGGYNEQFF.

The chain combines TRBV7-2 with TRBJ2-5; D uncertain. Germline loops: CDR1 SGHTA, CDR2 FQGNSA. V lost 5 bases and J 5 bases, leaving 6 bases between the germline ends. This CDR3 comprises 11 residues. CDR3 coding DNA: TGTGCCAGCAGCCGAGTCGAGACCCAGTACTTC. Residues: CASSRVETQYF.

The chain uses TRBV20-1 and TRBJ1-1; D possibly corresponds to TRBD1 (6 bases). This CDR3 has 14 amino acids. Trimming shortened V by 4 bases and J by 0 bases, and 12 bases separated the two germline ends. CDR1 and CDR2 from the germline V gene are DFQATT and SNEGSKA (reference sequence). The DNA for the CDR3 is TGCAGTGCTATGGGAGACAGGCTGAACACTGAAGCTTTCTTT. The encoded protein is CSAMGDRLNTEAFF.

This sequence joins TRBV20-1 and TRBJ2-7, with TRBD2 matching 10 bases. Germline V lookup: CDR1 DFQATT, CDR2 SNEGSKA (reference sequence). Trimming cost V 4 bases and J 3 bases; bases outside gene matches: 9. The CDR3 is 15 amino acids. The CDR3 loop is CSATYPSGSYYEQYF. The CDR3 nucleotides read TGCAGTGCTACCTACCCTAGCGGGAGTTACTACGAGCAGTACTTC.

The chain uses TRBV7-8 and TRBJ1-4, with unresolved D. With 3 bases removed from V and 0 bases from J, the gap between germline ends came to 8 bases. This CDR3 is 15 amino acids long. CDR1 SGHVS and CDR2 FQNEAQ come from the germline V gene. This chain's CDR3 is CASSFDDSTNEKLFF. The CDR3 DNA sequence: TGTGCCAGCAGCTTTGACGATTCAACTAATGAAAAACTGTTTTTT.

This clonotype appeared a few times. The chain has TRBV10-3 and TRBJ1-5; the D is unclear. There are 14 residues in the CDR3. The V end lost 2 bases, the J end lost 6 bases, and 11 bases lay between the germline ends. Per the germline V gene, CDR1 is ENHRY and CDR2 is SYGVKD. The CDR3 region is CAISEVGGLQPQHF. The DNA of the CDR3 is TGTGCCATCAGTGAGGTTGGAGGGCTTCAGCCCCAGCATTTT.

The V gene is TRBV7-2, the J gene TRBJ1-2; D gene unclear. Germline loops: CDR1 SGHTA, CDR2 FQGNSA. The CDR3 length is 14 residues. Trimming pared 5 bases from V and 4 bases from J, leaving 14 bases between. The CDR3 DNA reads TGTGCCAGCAGCGGGTCCAAGCCCCTCTATGGCTACACCTTC. Its translation: CASSGSKPLYGYTF. The whole variable domain, filled in from reference TRBV7-2 and TRBJ1-2, reads GAGVSQSPSNKVTEKGKDVELRCDPISGHTALYWYRQSLGQGLEFLIYFQGNSAPDKSGLPSDRFSAERTGGSVSTLTIQRTQQEDSAVYLCASSGSKPLYGYTFGSGTRLTVV.

This chain links TRBV3-1 with TRBJ2-7; 12 bases are a match to TRBD2. CDR3 length equals 14 residues. J gave up 6 bases and V 6 bases, and 6 bases lay outside the gene matches. Germline lookup yields CDR1 LGHDT and CDR2 YNNKEL (reference sequence). CDR3 amino acids: CASRPSGRAFEQYF. The DNA for the CDR3 is TGTGCCAGCAGACCTAGCGGGAGGGCCTTCGAGCAGTACTTC.

This clonotype appeared a few times. This chain joins TRBV30 and TRBJ2-7; D possibly corresponds to TRBD1 (5 bases). CDR3 length: 14 residues. Trimming stripped 0 bases from V and 6 bases from J, with 15 bases between. Per germline, CDR1 GTSNPN and CDR2 SVGIG (reference sequence). CDR3 in amino acids: CAWSVGQGSTEQYF. In DNA form, the CDR3 reads TGTGCCTGGAGTGTAGGGCAGGGCTCGACCGAGCAGTACTTC.

This clonotype was observed a handful of times. V is TRBV6-2 or TRBV6-3 and J is TRBJ2-7; a possible D gene is TRBD2 (5 bases). Germline-derived CDR1 and CDR2 are MNHEY and SVGEGT. CDR3 length: 16 residues. The V end lost 2 bases, the J end lost 6 bases, and 20 bases lay between the germline ends. The CDR3 here is CASSYERRGSDREQYF. Here the CDR3 DNA reads TGTGCCAGCAGTTACGAGCGGCGCGGTAGCGACCGCGAGCAGTACTTC.

The chain uses TRBV29-1 and TRBJ2-5, with D possibly being TRBD2 (5 bases). CDR3 length: 13 amino acids. Germline V gives CDR1 SQVTM, CDR2 ANQGSEA. The germline V and J ends were trimmed by 4 bases and 2 bases, with 11 bases remaining between them. This chain's CDR3 is CSVAWAGQETQYF. DNA of the CDR3: TGCAGCGTTGCTTGGGCGGGTCAAGAGACCCAGTACTTC.

The chain couples TRBV27 to TRBJ1-4; the D gene is possibly TRBD1 (5 bases). Germline V gene lookup returns CDR1 MNHEY and CDR2 SMNVEV (reference sequence). Trimming took 11 bases from V and 0 from J, leaving 10 bases between them. This CDR3 contains 13 residues. The CDR3 bases are TGTGCCTCCCAGGGCTCAACTAATGAAAAACTGTTTTTT. This encodes CASQGSTNEKLFF.

This clonotype was counted only a few times. The V call is TRBV10-2, the J call TRBJ1-2; no clear D. Germline CDR1 is WSHSY and CDR2 is SAAADI. This CDR3 is 15 amino acids long. The germline V and J ends were trimmed by 3 bases and 5 bases, with 16 bases remaining between them. The CDR3 DNA is TGCGCCAGCAGTGACGACGGACTTCTAGGGTATGGCTACACCTTC. Protein: CASSDDGLLGYGYTF.

In this sample, this clonotype turned up once. CDR3 DNA sequence: TGTGCCAGCACCCTGGGGGAGGATTTTAATGGCTACACCTTC. Translating it yields CASTLGEDFNGYTF. The rearrangement uses TRBV12-3 or TRBV12-4 and TRBJ1-2; D possibly corresponds to TRBD1 (5 bases). Trimming took 7 bases from V and 6 from J, leaving 18 bases between them. The CDR3 runs 14 residues.